The clone carrying this T cell receptor beta chain has more than one count but fewer than ten. Its antigen is unknown. The sample comes from a study of identical twins. Findings of the study overall: Modelling underestimated the level of out-of-frame TCR alpha sharing observed in monozygotic twins.

The V gene's germline CDR1 is MNHEY and CDR2 SMNVEV (reference sequence). V was shortened by 7 bases and J by 6 bases, with 16 bases between the two germline ends. The CDR3 is made up of 14 amino acids. A single record per CDR3 protein comes from TCRdb applying MiXCR to the 5' RACE reads. The sample holds 1.5 million or so distinct CDR3 sequences, around a third seen once. The chain carries TRBV27 and TRBJ2-1; D is ambiguous. This TCR derives from a newborn girl in good health. The sequencing sample was made of cord blood. This chain's CDR3 is CASTPGLLGNEQFF. The CDR3 bases are TGTGCCAGCACCCCGGGCCTCCTGGGCAATGAGCAGTTCTTC.